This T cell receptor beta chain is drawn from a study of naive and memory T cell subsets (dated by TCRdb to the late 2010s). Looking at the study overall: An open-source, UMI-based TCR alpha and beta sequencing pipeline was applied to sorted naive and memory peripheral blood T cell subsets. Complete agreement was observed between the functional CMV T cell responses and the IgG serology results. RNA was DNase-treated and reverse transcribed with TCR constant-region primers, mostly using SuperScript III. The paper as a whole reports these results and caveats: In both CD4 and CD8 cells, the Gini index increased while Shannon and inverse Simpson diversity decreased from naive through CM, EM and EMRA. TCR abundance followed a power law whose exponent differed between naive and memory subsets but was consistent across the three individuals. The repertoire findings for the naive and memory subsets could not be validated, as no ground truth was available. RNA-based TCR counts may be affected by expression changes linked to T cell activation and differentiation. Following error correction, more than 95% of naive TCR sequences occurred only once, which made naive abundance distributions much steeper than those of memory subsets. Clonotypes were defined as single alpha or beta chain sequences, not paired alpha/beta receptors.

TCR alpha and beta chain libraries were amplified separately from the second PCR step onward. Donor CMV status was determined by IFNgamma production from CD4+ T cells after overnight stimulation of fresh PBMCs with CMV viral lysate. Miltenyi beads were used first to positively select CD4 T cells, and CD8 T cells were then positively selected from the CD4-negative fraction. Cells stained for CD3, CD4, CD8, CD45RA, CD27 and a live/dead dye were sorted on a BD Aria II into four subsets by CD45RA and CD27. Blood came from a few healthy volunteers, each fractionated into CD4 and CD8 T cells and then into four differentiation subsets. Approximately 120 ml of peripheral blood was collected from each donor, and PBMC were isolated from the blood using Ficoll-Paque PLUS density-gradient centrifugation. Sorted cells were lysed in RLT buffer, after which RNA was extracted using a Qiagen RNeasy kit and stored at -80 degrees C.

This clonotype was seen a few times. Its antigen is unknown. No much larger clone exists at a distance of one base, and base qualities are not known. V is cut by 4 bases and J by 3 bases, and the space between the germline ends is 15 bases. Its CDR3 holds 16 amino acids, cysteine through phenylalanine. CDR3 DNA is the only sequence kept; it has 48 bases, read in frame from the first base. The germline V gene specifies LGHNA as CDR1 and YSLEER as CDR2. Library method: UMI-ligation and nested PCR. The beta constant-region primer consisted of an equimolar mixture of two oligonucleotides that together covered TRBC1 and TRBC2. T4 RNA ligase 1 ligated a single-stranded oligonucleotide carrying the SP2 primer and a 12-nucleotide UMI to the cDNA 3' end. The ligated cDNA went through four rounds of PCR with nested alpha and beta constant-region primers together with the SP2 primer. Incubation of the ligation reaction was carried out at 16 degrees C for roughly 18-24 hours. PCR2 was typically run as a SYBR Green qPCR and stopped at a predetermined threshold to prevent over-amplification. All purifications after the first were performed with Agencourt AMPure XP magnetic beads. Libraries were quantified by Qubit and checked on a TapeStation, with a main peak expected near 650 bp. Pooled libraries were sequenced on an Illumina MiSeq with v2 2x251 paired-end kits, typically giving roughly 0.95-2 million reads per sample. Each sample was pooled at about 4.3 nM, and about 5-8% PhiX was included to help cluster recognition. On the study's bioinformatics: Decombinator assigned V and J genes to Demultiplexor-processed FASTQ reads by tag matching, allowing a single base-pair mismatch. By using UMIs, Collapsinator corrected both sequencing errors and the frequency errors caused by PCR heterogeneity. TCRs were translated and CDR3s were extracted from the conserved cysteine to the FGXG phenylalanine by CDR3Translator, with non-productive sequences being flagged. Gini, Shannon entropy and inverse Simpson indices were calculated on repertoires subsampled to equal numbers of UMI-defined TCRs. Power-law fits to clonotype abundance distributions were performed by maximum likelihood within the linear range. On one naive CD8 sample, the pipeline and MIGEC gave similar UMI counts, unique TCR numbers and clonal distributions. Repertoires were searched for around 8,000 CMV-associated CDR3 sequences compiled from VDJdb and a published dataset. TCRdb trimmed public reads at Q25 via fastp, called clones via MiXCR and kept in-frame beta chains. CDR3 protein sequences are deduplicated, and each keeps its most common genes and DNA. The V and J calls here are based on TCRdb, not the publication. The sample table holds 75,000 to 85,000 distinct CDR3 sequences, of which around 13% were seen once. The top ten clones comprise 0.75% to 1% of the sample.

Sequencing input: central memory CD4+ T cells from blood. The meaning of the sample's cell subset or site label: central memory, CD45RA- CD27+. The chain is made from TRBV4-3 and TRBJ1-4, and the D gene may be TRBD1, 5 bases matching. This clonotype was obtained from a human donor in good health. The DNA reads TGCGCCAGCAGCCGGGGGGACGACCGCCCTAATGAAAAACTGTTTTTT. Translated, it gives CASSRGDDRPNEKLFF.